This is a list of T cell receptor beta chains from one sample in a study of shared clonotypes between healthy human individuals. TCRdb's table, derived via immunoSEQ multiplex PCR, lists solely in-frame clones and lacks some. Altogether approximately 1.4 million clones are present, 95% to 99% being singletons, with the ten largest covering about 0.45%. Sequenced sample: naive CD4+ T cells sorted from blood. The receptors shown here come from a man younger than 45 in good health. The CDR3 runs from the conserved cysteine through the conserved F or W. The order of the fields is D gene, clone size, J gene, V gene, CDR3 protein, CDR3 DNA. D genes are given only for firm matches. Clone size is not always given. Where it is, it says once, few, many or a class for expanded clones.

d_gene: .
abundance: few
j_gene: TRBJ1-2
v_gene: TRBV7-3
CDR3aa: CASSFIDRSPSYGYTF
CDR3nt: TGTGCCAGCAGCTTTATCGACAGGTCGCCTTCCTATGGCTACACCTTC

d_gene: .
abundance: .
j_gene: TRBJ2-1
v_gene: TRBV9
CDR3aa: CASSVQKGRPYNEQFF
CDR3nt: TGTGCCAGCAGCGTTCAAAAAGGGAGACCCTACAATGAGCAGTTCTTC

d_gene: TRBD2
abundance: .
j_gene: TRBJ2-2
v_gene: TRBV7-6
CDR3aa: CASSSTSGSLGGELFF
CDR3nt: TGTGCCAGCAGCTCGACTAGCGGGAGCTTGGGCGGGGAGCTGTTTTTT

d_gene: .
abundance: .
j_gene: TRBJ2-7
v_gene: TRBV28
CDR3aa: CASKDRASGSYSYEQYF
CDR3nt: TGTGCCAGCAAAGACAGGGCGAGCGGGAGCTACTCCTACGAGCAGTACTTC

d_gene: .
abundance: .
j_gene: TRBJ2-7
v_gene: TRBV28
CDR3aa: CASSSRDLQYF
CDR3nt: TGTGCCAGCAGTTCCCGGGACCTTCAGTACTTC

d_gene: .
abundance: .
j_gene: TRBJ2-5
v_gene: TRBV29-1
CDR3aa: CSVVESGETQYF
CDR3nt: TGCAGCGTTGTGGAATCTGGCGAGACCCAGTACTTC

d_gene: TRBD2
abundance: .
j_gene: TRBJ2-1
v_gene: TRBV9
CDR3aa: CASSNLAGEQFF
CDR3nt: TGTGCCAGCAGCAATCTAGCGGGGGAGCAGTTCTTC

d_gene: TRBD2
abundance: .
j_gene: TRBJ2-7
v_gene: TRBV6-1
CDR3aa: CASMQAGAHEQYF
CDR3nt: TGTGCCAGCATGCAAGCGGGAGCCCACGAGCAGTACTTC

d_gene: TRBD2
abundance: .
j_gene: TRBJ2-2
v_gene: TRBV2
CDR3aa: CASRELAGQTGELFF
CDR3nt: TGTGCCAGCAGGGAACTAGCGGGACAAACCGGGGAGCTGTTTTTT

d_gene: TRBD2
abundance: .
j_gene: TRBJ2-7
v_gene: TRBV2
CDR3aa: CASRRGTSGYEQYF
CDR3nt: TGTGCCAGCAGAAGAGGGACTAGCGGCTACGAGCAGTACTTC

d_gene: TRBD1
abundance: .
j_gene: TRBJ1-1
v_gene: TRBV18
CDR3aa: CASSYYRTGVGGEAFF
CDR3nt: TGTGCCAGCTCCTACTATCGGACAGGTGTAGGGGGTGAAGCTTTCTTT

d_gene: .
abundance: .
j_gene: TRBJ2-2
v_gene: TRBV7-9
CDR3aa: CASSLMRTTNTGELFF
CDR3nt: TGTGCCAGCAGCTTAATGAGGACGACGAACACCGGGGAGCTGTTTTTT

d_gene: TRBD1
abundance: .
j_gene: TRBJ2-2
v_gene: TRBV5-1
CDR3aa: CASSWDRGQTGELFF
CDR3nt: TGCGCCAGCAGCTGGGACAGGGGGCAGACCGGGGAGCTGTTTTTT

d_gene: .
abundance: .
j_gene: TRBJ2-2
v_gene: TRBV30
CDR3aa: CAVDLAYPNTGELFF
CDR3nt: TGTGCCGTGGATTTAGCGTACCCTAACACCGGGGAGCTGTTTTTT

d_gene: .
abundance: .
j_gene: TRBJ2-3
v_gene: TRBV19
CDR3aa: CASSIGERRTDTQYF
CDR3nt: TGTGCCAGTAGTATAGGAGAAAGGAGGACAGATACGCAGTATTTT

d_gene: .
abundance: .
j_gene: TRBJ1-1
v_gene: TRBV10-3
CDR3aa: CAIRDTGKMNTEAFF
CDR3nt: TGTGCCATCAGAGATACCGGAAAGATGAACACTGAAGCTTTCTTT

d_gene: TRBD2
abundance: .
j_gene: TRBJ2-4
v_gene: TRBV5-1
CDR3aa: CASSSGLAGAKNIQYF
CDR3nt: TGCGCCAGCAGCTCGGGTCTAGCGGGAGCAAAAAACATTCAGTACTTC

d_gene: .
abundance: .
j_gene: TRBJ1-4
v_gene: TRBV7-2
CDR3aa: CASSLAGYREKLFF
CDR3nt: TGTGCCAGCAGCTTAGCGGGTTATCGAGAAAAACTGTTTTTT

d_gene: TRBD1
abundance: .
j_gene: TRBJ2-7
v_gene: TRBV19
CDR3aa: CASSADRWYEQYF
CDR3nt: TGTGCCAGTAGTGCGGACAGGTGGTACGAGCAGTACTTC

d_gene: .
abundance: .
j_gene: TRBJ2-1
v_gene: TRBV2
CDR3aa: CASTRVTLYNEQFF
CDR3nt: TGTGCCAGCACGCGGGTTACATTGTACAATGAGCAGTTCTTC

d_gene: TRBD1
abundance: .
j_gene: TRBJ2-7
v_gene: TRBV5-1
CDR3aa: CASSLGPGQGTYEQYF
CDR3nt: TGCGCCAGCAGCTTGGGGCCGGGACAGGGGACCTACGAGCAGTACTTC

d_gene: .
abundance: .
j_gene: TRBJ1-1
v_gene: TRBV29-1
CDR3aa: CSVGARIANTEAFF
CDR3nt: TGCAGCGTTGGGGCCAGGATAGCGAACACTGAAGCTTTCTTT

d_gene: .
abundance: .
j_gene: TRBJ2-3
v_gene: TRBV7-2
CDR3aa: CASSLSPGAAQYF
CDR3nt: TGTGCCAGCAGCTTATCCCCGGGAGCGGCGCAGTATTTT

d_gene: TRBD1
abundance: few
j_gene: TRBJ1-5
v_gene: TRBV19
CDR3aa: CASSKDRVRSQPQHF
CDR3nt: TGTGCCAGTAGTAAGGACAGGGTACGAAGTCAGCCCCAGCATTTT

d_gene: TRBD2
abundance: .
j_gene: TRBJ2-1
v_gene: TRBV7-8
CDR3aa: CASSFSGGTYNEQFF
CDR3nt: TGTGCCAGCAGCTTTAGCGGGGGAACCTACAATGAGCAGTTCTTC

d_gene: .
abundance: .
j_gene: TRBJ2-2
v_gene: TRBV9
CDR3aa: CASSVAGSGSTGELFF
CDR3nt: TGTGCCAGCAGCGTAGCTGGTAGCGGTAGCACCGGGGAGCTGTTTTTT

d_gene: TRBD2
abundance: .
j_gene: TRBJ2-7
v_gene: TRBV28
CDR3aa: CASSLQGTSSYEQYF
CDR3nt: TGTGCCAGCAGTTTACAGGGGACTAGCTCCTACGAGCAGTACTTC

d_gene: .
abundance: .
j_gene: TRBJ2-1
v_gene: TRBV5-4
CDR3aa: CASSLGLPNYNEQFF
CDR3nt: TGTGCCAGCAGCTTAGGACTACCCAACTACAATGAGCAGTTCTTC

d_gene: .
abundance: .
j_gene: TRBJ2-1
v_gene: TRBV14
CDR3aa: CASSQDWGNEQFF
CDR3nt: TGTGCCAGCAGCCAAGATTGGGGGAATGAGCAGTTCTTC

d_gene: TRBD2
abundance: .
j_gene: TRBJ2-7
v_gene: TRBV7-9
CDR3aa: CASSPGLAGGSYVYEQYF
CDR3nt: TGTGCCAGCAGCCCTGGACTAGCGGGAGGGTCCTATGTCTACGAGCAGTACTTC

d_gene: TRBD1
abundance: .
j_gene: TRBJ1-6
v_gene: TRBV14
CDR3aa: CASSQDRLINSPLHF
CDR3nt: TGTGCCAGCAGCCAGGACAGGCTGATAAATTCACCCCTCCACTTT

d_gene: .
abundance: .
j_gene: TRBJ2-7
v_gene: TRBV5-1
CDR3aa: CASSWQGRSGSYEQYF
CDR3nt: TGCGCCAGCAGCTGGCAGGGGCGCTCTGGCTCCTACGAGCAGTACTTC

d_gene: .
abundance: .
j_gene: TRBJ2-7
v_gene: TRBV28
CDR3aa: CASSFGGQVYEQYF
CDR3nt: TGTGCCAGCAGTTTCGGGGGACAAGTATACGAGCAGTACTTC

d_gene: TRBD1
abundance: .
j_gene: TRBJ2-7
v_gene: TRBV7-2
CDR3aa: CASSTRTGSFPYEQYF
CDR3nt: TGTGCCAGCAGCACGAGGACAGGCAGCTTCCCCTACGAGCAGTACTTC

d_gene: TRBD1
abundance: .
j_gene: TRBJ1-3
v_gene: TRBV18
CDR3aa: CASSPDRGLSSGNTIYF
CDR3nt: TGTGCCAGCTCACCGGACAGGGGGCTCAGCTCTGGAAACACCATATATTTT

d_gene: .
abundance: .
j_gene: TRBJ2-7
v_gene: TRBV28
CDR3aa: CASSSGSNGYEQYF
CDR3nt: TGTGCCAGCAGTTCGGGTTCCAATGGCTACGAGCAGTACTTC

d_gene: TRBD1
abundance: .
j_gene: TRBJ1-4
v_gene: TRBV7-9
CDR3aa: CASSGTGVGREKLFF
CDR3nt: TGTGCCAGCAGCGGTACAGGGGTAGGACGGGAAAAACTGTTTTTT

d_gene: .
abundance: .
j_gene: TRBJ2-5
v_gene: TRBV6-5
CDR3aa: CASKTPYQETQYF
CDR3nt: TGTGCCAGCAAAACCCCCTACCAAGAGACCCAGTACTTC

d_gene: TRBD1
abundance: .
j_gene: TRBJ2-7
v_gene: TRBV5-4
CDR3aa: CASSKRQGVYEQYF
CDR3nt: TGTGCCAGCAGCAAAAGACAGGGGGTCTACGAGCAGTACTTC

d_gene: .
abundance: .
j_gene: TRBJ1-4
v_gene: TRBV10-3
CDR3aa: CAISDGGATNEKLFF
CDR3nt: TGTGCCATCAGTGACGGGGGGGCAACTAATGAAAAACTGTTTTTT

d_gene: .
abundance: .
j_gene: TRBJ2-7
v_gene: TRBV7-2
CDR3aa: CASSQTSYEQYF
CDR3nt: TGTGCCAGCAGCCAAACTAGCTACGAGCAGTACTTC

d_gene: .
abundance: .
j_gene: TRBJ2-7
v_gene: TRBV25-1
CDR3aa: CASSDPYGRSGYEQYF
CDR3nt: TGTGCCAGCAGTGACCCTTACGGGAGATCTGGCTACGAGCAGTACTTC

d_gene: .
abundance: .
j_gene: TRBJ2-1
v_gene: TRBV7-8
CDR3aa: CASSPPSAAKQFF
CDR3nt: TGTGCCAGCAGCCCCCCCTCGGCAGCCAAGCAGTTCTTC

d_gene: TRBD1
abundance: .
j_gene: TRBJ1-3
v_gene: TRBV5-3
CDR3aa: CARSNMDRLSSGNTIYF
CDR3nt: TGTGCCAGAAGCAATATGGACAGGCTAAGCTCTGGAAACACCATATATTTT

d_gene: .
abundance: .
j_gene: TRBJ2-1
v_gene: TRBV15
CDR3aa: CATSRQRDTLGYEQFF
CDR3nt: TGTGCCACCAGCAGGCAACGGGACACACTGGGTTATGAGCAGTTCTTC

d_gene: .
abundance: .
j_gene: TRBJ2-1
v_gene: TRBV25-1
CDR3aa: CASSDGSSYNEQFF
CDR3nt: TGTGCCAGCAGTGACGGCAGCTCCTACAATGAGCAGTTCTTC

d_gene: .
abundance: .
j_gene: TRBJ2-1
v_gene: TRBV9
CDR3aa: CASSLNYNEQFF
CDR3nt: TGTGCCAGCAGCCTCAACTACAATGAGCAGTTCTTC

d_gene: .
abundance: .
j_gene: TRBJ2-3
v_gene: TRBV2
CDR3aa: CASTPLTDTQYF
CDR3nt: TGTGCCAGTACCCCCCTCACAGATACGCAGTATTTT

d_gene: .
abundance: once
j_gene: TRBJ2-7
v_gene: TRBV6-5
CDR3aa: CAIQAIRYEQYF
CDR3nt: TGTGCCATCCAGGCAATTAGATACGAGCAGTACTTC

d_gene: .
abundance: .
j_gene: TRBJ1-2
v_gene: TRBV7-9
CDR3aa: CASSLVYYGYTF
CDR3nt: TGTGCCAGCAGCTTAGTTTATTATGGCTACACCTTC

d_gene: .
abundance: .
j_gene: TRBJ1-6
v_gene: TRBV30
CDR3aa: CAWSVLGSWDSPLHF
CDR3nt: TGTGCCTGGAGTGTACTCGGGTCCTGGGATTCACCCCTCCACTTT

d_gene: .
abundance: .
j_gene: TRBJ2-7
v_gene: TRBV7-2
CDR3aa: CASRVGDEQYF
CDR3nt: TGTGCCAGCAGGGTAGGGGACGAGCAGTACTTC

d_gene: .
abundance: .
j_gene: TRBJ2-7
v_gene: TRBV28
CDR3aa: CASSPLGRGTNYEQYF
CDR3nt: TGTGCCAGCAGCCCTCTCGGTAGGGGAACGAACTACGAGCAGTACTTC

d_gene: .
abundance: .
j_gene: TRBJ2-7
v_gene: TRBV6-6
CDR3aa: CASRVDSSEQYF
CDR3nt: TGTGCCAGCAGAGTGGACTCTTCCGAGCAGTACTTC

d_gene: TRBD1
abundance: .
j_gene: TRBJ1-1
v_gene: TRBV28
CDR3aa: CASSFHRQGGRTEAFF
CDR3nt: TGTGCCAGCAGTTTCCACCGACAGGGGGGAAGGACTGAAGCTTTCTTT

d_gene: .
abundance: once
j_gene: TRBJ2-7
v_gene: TRBV5-4
CDR3aa: CASKRRFVDEQYF
CDR3nt: TGTGCCAGCAAGCGCAGGTTTGTGGACGAGCAGTACTTC